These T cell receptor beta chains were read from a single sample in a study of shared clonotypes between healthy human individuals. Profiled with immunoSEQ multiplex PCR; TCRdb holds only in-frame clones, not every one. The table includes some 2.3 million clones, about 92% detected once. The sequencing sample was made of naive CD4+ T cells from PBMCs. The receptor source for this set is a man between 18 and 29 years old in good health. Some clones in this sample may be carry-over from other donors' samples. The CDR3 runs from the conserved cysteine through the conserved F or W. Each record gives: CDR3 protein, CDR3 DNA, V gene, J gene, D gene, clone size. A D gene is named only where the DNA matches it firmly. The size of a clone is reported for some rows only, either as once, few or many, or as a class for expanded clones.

cdr3_aa: CASSLAVAGGTDTQYF
cdr3_nt: TGTGCCAGCAGCTTAGCGGTAGCGGGGGGCACAGATACGCAGTATTTT
v_call: TRBV7-2
j_call: TRBJ2-3
d_call: TRBD2
clone_size: .

cdr3_aa: CASSSGTQYNQPQHF
cdr3_nt: TGTGCCAGCAGTTCCGGGACACAGTATAATCAGCCCCAGCATTTT
v_call: TRBV6-5
j_call: TRBJ1-5
d_call: .
clone_size: .

cdr3_aa: CASSSGGETQYF
cdr3_nt: TGTGCCAGCAGCTCGGGAGGGGAGACCCAGTACTTC
v_call: TRBV7-3
j_call: TRBJ2-5
d_call: TRBD2
clone_size: .

cdr3_aa: CASSRDQGWASEQYF
cdr3_nt: TGTGCCAGCTCACGAGACCAGGGGTGGGCCTCCGAGCAGTACTTC
v_call: TRBV18
j_call: TRBJ2-7
d_call: .
clone_size: .

cdr3_aa: CASSPGRGTTIYF
cdr3_nt: TGCGCCAGCAGTCCCGGGCGTGGTACCACCATATATTTT
v_call: TRBV28
j_call: TRBJ1-3
d_call: .
clone_size: .

cdr3_aa: CASSSAGVGDNEQFF
cdr3_nt: TGTGCCAGCAGCTCAGCGGGAGTGGGGGACAATGAGCAGTTCTTC
v_call: TRBV14
j_call: TRBJ2-1
d_call: TRBD2
clone_size: few

cdr3_aa: CASSLGPLGGAEAFF
cdr3_nt: TGTGCCAGCAGCTTGGGCCCACTAGGGGGCGCTGAAGCTTTCTTT
v_call: TRBV5-6
j_call: TRBJ1-1
d_call: TRBD1
clone_size: .

cdr3_aa: CASSPAGGNTDTQYF
cdr3_nt: TGTGCCAGCTCACCCGCAGGGGGTAACACAGATACGCAGTATTTT
v_call: TRBV18
j_call: TRBJ2-3
d_call: TRBD1
clone_size: .

cdr3_aa: CASSPDRVTYF
cdr3_nt: TGTGCCAGCAGCCCGGACAGGGTTACGTATTTT
v_call: TRBV5-8
j_call: TRBJ2-3
d_call: TRBD1
clone_size: .

cdr3_aa: CASRGSGYNQPQHF
cdr3_nt: TGTGCCAGCAGGGGGTCGGGGTACAATCAGCCCCAGCATTTT
v_call: TRBV6-5
j_call: TRBJ1-5
d_call: .
clone_size: once

cdr3_aa: CASSPGQNYGYTF
cdr3_nt: TGCGCCAGCAGCCCCGGACAGAACTATGGCTACACCTTC
v_call: TRBV5-1
j_call: TRBJ1-2
d_call: .
clone_size: .

cdr3_aa: CAISDRTGRDDEQYF
cdr3_nt: TGTGCCATCAGTGATAGAACGGGAAGGGACGACGAGCAGTACTTC
v_call: TRBV10-3
j_call: TRBJ2-7
d_call: .
clone_size: .

cdr3_aa: CATSRDGGGYGYTF
cdr3_nt: TGTGCCACCAGCAGAGATGGAGGGGGCTATGGCTACACCTTC
v_call: TRBV15
j_call: TRBJ1-2
d_call: .
clone_size: .

cdr3_aa: CASSLTSGSPTSSYNEQFF
cdr3_nt: TGTGCCAGCAGCTTGACTAGCGGGAGCCCCACGAGCTCCTACAATGAGCAGTTCTTC
v_call: TRBV9
j_call: TRBJ2-1
d_call: TRBD2
clone_size: .

cdr3_aa: CASSWRRSNYGYTF
cdr3_nt: TGTGCCAGCAGTTGGCGGCGTTCTAACTATGGCTACACCTTC
v_call: TRBV28
j_call: TRBJ1-2
d_call: .
clone_size: .

cdr3_aa: CASRSTSGTDKAEAFF
cdr3_nt: TGTGCCAGCAGGTCAACCTCCGGGACAGACAAGGCTGAAGCTTTCTTT
v_call: TRBV6-6
j_call: TRBJ1-1
d_call: TRBD1
clone_size: .